These T cell receptor beta chains were read from a single sample in a study of neurological immune-mediated disorders. MiXCR, applied by TCRdb to the 5' RACE reads, yields one record per CDR3 protein. This table has roughly 56,000 distinct CDR3 sequences, around 10% appearing once. Sequenced sample: PBMCs. These receptors were obtained from a man in his fifties or sixties in good health. The CDR3 runs from the conserved cysteine through the conserved F or W. Fields, in order: CDR3 DNA, CDR3 protein, D gene, J gene, clone size, V gene. D genes are given only for firm matches. Clone size is not always given. Where it is, it says once, few, many or a class for expanded clones.

DNA: TGCGCCAGCAGCTTCCCCAGGGCGGATGAGCAGTACTTC
CDR3: CASSFPRADEQYF
D: NA
J: TRBJ2-7
size: many
V: TRBV5-1

DNA: TGCAGTGCTCGCCAGACAGGGCTATACACCGGGGAGCTGTTTTTT
CDR3: CSARQTGLYTGELFF
D: TRBD1
J: TRBJ2-2
size: many
V: TRBV20-1

DNA: TGCAGTGCTAGTCCCCTAAGCTCCTACAATGAGCAGTTCTTC
CDR3: CSASPLSSYNEQFF
D: NA
J: TRBJ2-1
size: many
V: TRBV20-1

DNA: TGTGCCAGCAGTGGAGACCTGAGCTCTGGAAACACCATATATTTT
CDR3: CASSGDLSSGNTIYF
D: NA
J: TRBJ1-3
size: many
V: TRBV6-1

DNA: TGTGCCAGCAGCCCAGAGCCTGAAAAACTGTTTTTT
CDR3: CASSPEPEKLFF
D: NA
J: TRBJ1-4
size: many
V: TRBV7-8

DNA: TGTGCCAGCGTCGAGCGGGGCTACAATGAGCAGTTCTTC
CDR3: CASVERGYNEQFF
D: TRBD2
J: TRBJ2-1
size: many
V: TRBV6-2/TRBV6-3

DNA: TGTGCCAGCGAAGGGACAGGGGTGGCTTTCTTT
CDR3: CASEGTGVAFF
D: TRBD1
J: TRBJ1-1
size: few
V: TRBV27

DNA: TGTGCCAGCAGCTTCGGCGGGGGGATAAGCACAGATACGCAGTATTTT
CDR3: CASSFGGGISTDTQYF
D: TRBD2
J: TRBJ2-3
size: many
V: TRBV7-9

DNA: TGTGCCAGCAGTCACCCCCCCAACAATGAGCAGTTCTTC
CDR3: CASSHPPNNEQFF
D: NA
J: TRBJ2-1
size: many
V: TRBV27

DNA: TGCGCCAGCAGCCAAGACAGTACACCCGACAATCAGCCCCAGCATTTT
CDR3: CASSQDSTPDNQPQHF
D: NA
J: TRBJ1-5
size: many
V: TRBV4-1

DNA: TGTGCCAGCAGCTCGGGAGGCATCACCCTTGGAAACACCATATATTTT
CDR3: CASSSGGITLGNTIYF
D: NA
J: TRBJ1-3
size: many
V: TRBV7-8

DNA: TGTGCCAGCAGCTTAGCTGGACAGGTTAGCAATCAGCCCCAGCATTTT
CDR3: CASSLAGQVSNQPQHF
D: TRBD1
J: TRBJ1-5
size: many
V: TRBV7-9

DNA: TGTGCCACCCAGGTCGGGAATAGCAATCAGCCCCAGCATTTT
CDR3: CATQVGNSNQPQHF
D: NA
J: TRBJ1-5
size: many
V: TRBV6-6

DNA: TGTGCCAGCAGCGCGCAGGGGAGCACCGGGGAGCTGTTTTTT
CDR3: CASSAQGSTGELFF
D: NA
J: TRBJ2-2
size: many
V: TRBV7-2

DNA: TGTGCCAGCAGCAGAAGTATCGGACAGGGGGCGCGAGATACGCAGTATTTT
CDR3: CASSRSIGQGARDTQYF
D: TRBD1
J: TRBJ2-3
size: few
V: TRBV7-2

DNA: TGCGCCAGCAGCGCCATCCCCGCGAATGAGCAGTTCTTC
CDR3: CASSAIPANEQFF
D: NA
J: TRBJ2-1
size: few
V: TRBV5-1

DNA: TGTGCCAGCAGTCGGATGGGACAGGGGGCACGGGAGCAGTTCTTC
CDR3: CASSRMGQGAREQFF
D: TRBD1
J: TRBJ2-1
size: many
V: TRBV5-6

DNA: TGTGCCAGCAGCCGGGGGAGGGGGAACACTGAAGCTTTCTTT
CDR3: CASSRGRGNTEAFF
D: NA
J: TRBJ1-1
size: many
V: TRBV11-2

DNA: TGTGCTAGTGGTTTGCCGACAGACACTGAAGCTTTCTTT
CDR3: CASGLPTDTEAFF
D: NA
J: TRBJ1-1
size: many
V: TRBV12-5

DNA: TGTGCCAGCAGTTCTACAGGTGGTGGCTACACCTTC
CDR3: CASSSTGGGYTF
D: NA
J: TRBJ1-2
size: many
V: TRBV6-5

DNA: TGTGCCAGCAGTCGACCCACTCTAGCTGTCGGTACGCAGTATTTT
CDR3: CASSRPTLAVGTQYF
D: NA
J: TRBJ2-3
size: many
V: TRBV28

DNA: TGTGCCAGCAGGCGTGGAAACACCATATATTTT
CDR3: CASRRGNTIYF
D: NA
J: TRBJ1-3
size: many
V: TRBV12-3/TRBV12-4

DNA: TGCGCCAGCAGCTTATACGACCAGGGGAGTACTGAAGCTTTCTTT
CDR3: CASSLYDQGSTEAFF
D: NA
J: TRBJ1-1
size: few
V: TRBV5-1

DNA: TGTGCCAACAGTGAGACAACAAATAGCAATCAGCCCCAGCATTTT
CDR3: CANSETTNSNQPQHF
D: NA
J: TRBJ1-5
size: NA
V: TRBV2

DNA: TGCGCCAGCAGCTTGGCCGGGTCAGCCACTGAGCAGTTCTTC
CDR3: CASSLAGSATEQFF
D: NA
J: TRBJ2-1
size: many
V: TRBV5-1

DNA: TGCGCCAGCAGCTTGGGGGGCCCCCTCGGACAAACTGAAGCTTTCTTT
CDR3: CASSLGGPLGQTEAFF
D: NA
J: TRBJ1-1
size: many
V: TRBV5-1

DNA: TGCAGTGCTAGACAGACAGTTCTAGGGAACATTCAGTACTTC
CDR3: CSARQTVLGNIQYF
D: NA
J: TRBJ2-4
size: many
V: TRBV20-1

DNA: TGTGCCAGCAGCTACAGGGGGATCAATCAGCCCCAGCATTTT
CDR3: CASSYRGINQPQHF
D: TRBD1
J: TRBJ1-5
size: many
V: TRBV5-6